This entry lists 23 T cell receptor beta chains sequenced from one sample in a study of blood T cell repertoires in COVID-19. Repertoires were generated with immunoSEQ multiplex PCR, while TCRdb's copy carries only in-frame clones and drops some. The sample contains 160,000 or so clones, over 70% of which appear only once. Source material: peripheral blood. The receptors come from a man aged 55 to 70 with acute or convalescent COVID-19.

The chain links TRBV4-1 to TRBJ1-5, with D perhaps matching TRBD1 (6 bases). The germline CDR1 and CDR2 sequences are MGHRA and YSYEKL. The CDR3 is 15 residues long. V dropped 1 base and J dropped 6 bases, with 13 bases sitting between them. The CDR3 nucleotides read TGCGCCAGCAGCCAAGTCTGGGACACTACTCAGCCCCAGCATTTT. It specifies CASSQVWDTTQPQHF.

The table lists this clone with a count of one. The chain carries TRBV9 and TRBJ2-1; 9 positions match TRBD2. The CDR3 spans 21 residues. In germline, CDR1 is SGDLS, CDR2 YYNGEE. With V trimmed by 3 bases and J by 4 bases, 23 bases remained unmatched. CDR3 nucleotides: TGTGCCAGCAGCGCCCCGAAGGGCTTCGGGGCTAGCGGGATGGGTTACAATGAGCAGTTCTTC. It encodes CASSAPKGFGASGMGYNEQFF.

This clone has more than one count but fewer than ten. The CDR3 sequence is CASSDGTASTDTQYF. CDR3 sequence (DNA): TGTGCCAGCAGTGACGGGACAGCTAGCACAGATACGCAGTATTTT. The rearrangement joins TRBV11-2 to TRBJ2-3, with TRBD1 matching 7 bases. The CDR3 extends over 15 amino acids. V trimming: 6 bases; J trimming: 0 bases; junction bases outside the gene matches: 6. Germline-derived CDR1 and CDR2 are SGHAT and FQNNGV.

The chain employs TRBV28 and TRBJ2-3; 10 nucleotides align to TRBD2. Germline values: CDR1 MDHEN, CDR2 SYDVKM. J lost 2 bases, V lost 6 bases, and 11 bases had no gene match. The CDR3 covers 17 residues. The CDR3 sequence: CASRPASGRGSTDTQYF. DNA of the CDR3: TGTGCCAGCAGACCAGCTAGCGGGAGAGGATCCACAGATACGCAGTATTTT.

The chain employs TRBV10-3 and TRBJ1-1; D not certain. V was shortened by 3 bases and J by 1 base, with 21 bases between the two germline ends. The germline V gene has CDR1 ENHRY and CDR2 SYGVKD. The CDR3 is 18 amino acids. CDR3: CAISDVIRTGMWNTEAFF. The DNA for the CDR3 is TGTGCCATCAGTGATGTGATTCGGACGGGAATGTGGAACACTGAAGCTTTCTTT.

The rearrangement joins TRBV29-1 to TRBJ1-5, with D tentatively TRBD1 (5 bases). The germline V and J ends were trimmed by 3 bases and 6 bases, with 12 bases remaining between them. Germline assignment: CDR1 SQVTM and CDR2 ANQGSEA. The CDR3 has 13 amino acids. The CDR3 sequence is CSVDAGNSQPQHF. The CDR3 DNA is TGCAGCGTTGATGCAGGGAACAGTCAGCCCCAGCATTTT.

This clone turned up a few times. CDR3 amino acids: CSASREVGYTF. The CDR3 nucleotides read TGCAGTGCTAGTAGGGAGGTGGGCTACACCTTC. V is TRBV20-1 and J is TRBJ1-2; no reliable D call. Germline V CDR1 and CDR2: DFQATT, SNEGSKA (reference sequence). The CDR3 is 11 amino acids. The ends were cut back, 3 bases at V and 8 bases at J, with 10 bases in the middle.

This clone has a handful of counts. The chain employs TRBV18 and TRBJ2-2; the match to TRBD2 covers 8 bases. V lost 6 bases to trimming and J lost 0 bases; unmatched junction nucleotides: 9. The CDR3 sequence is 17 residues long. Germline loops: CDR1 KGHSH, CDR2 LQKENI. The DNA of the CDR3 is TGTGCCAGCTCCCTCACGGGGGGGACTGCGAACACCGGGGAGCTGTTTTTT. It translates to CASSLTGGTANTGELFF.

CDR3 nucleotides: TGTGCCAGCAGTACACCCATGAACACTGAAGCTTTCTTT. It is translated as CASSTPMNTEAFF. The chain has TRBV5-4 and TRBJ1-1; D not resolved. V was pared by 5 bases and J by 0 bases, with 8 bases between. CDR3 length equals 13 residues. CDR1 is SGHNT and CDR2 is YYREEE in the germline V gene (reference sequence).

The chain uses TRBV7-2 and TRBJ1-1, with TRBD1 as a possible D gene (6 bases). The CDR3 is 13 residues long. The V end was cut by 5 bases, the J end by 6 bases, with 13 bases between. Germline CDR1 SGHTA, CDR2 FQGNSA. CDR3 sequence (DNA): TGTGCCAGCAGCGCGCAGGGGTTCCCTGAAGCTTTCTTT. Translation gives CASSAQGFPEAFF.

This sequence joins TRBV4-1 and TRBJ1-2; 7 bases fit TRBD1. Germline V gene lookup returns CDR1 MGHRA and CDR2 YSYEKL. The ends lost 1 base at V and 4 bases at J; junction bases unmatched: 9. This CDR3 contains 16 residues. This chain's CDR3 is CASSQGARQGGYGYTF. CDR3 nucleotide sequence: TGCGCCAGCAGCCAAGGGGCCAGACAGGGTGGCTATGGCTACACCTTC.

The V gene is TRBV5-8, the J gene TRBJ2-5; D unclear. Germline lookup yields CDR1 SGHTS and CDR2 YDEGEE. The CDR3 extends over 15 amino acids. The ends were cut back, 7 bases at V and 0 bases at J, with 16 bases in the middle. CDR3 nucleotide sequence: TGTGCCAGCCGCCGAGATAGTCGGTACCAAGAGACCCAGTACTTC. As protein: CASRRDSRYQETQYF.

V usage is TRBV2 and J usage is TRBJ1-5; TRBD1 matches 8 bases. CDR1 and CDR2 (germline): SNHLY, FYNNEI. The CDR3 is made up of 15 amino acids. The junction had 12 bases not matched to a gene; V was cut back by 6 bases and J by 8 bases. CDR3 region: CASSGGQAGPEPQHF. The CDR3 DNA follows: TGTGCCAGCAGCGGGGGACAGGCGGGCCCTGAGCCCCAGCATTTT.

The gene calls are TRBV7-2 and TRBJ2-7; TRBD2 is a possible D gene (5 bases). Between the trimmed V and J ends, which lost 6 bases and 1 base, there was a span of 16 bases. Germline V gene lookup returns CDR1 SGHTA and CDR2 FQGNSA. The CDR3 runs 15 residues. The CDR3 protein is CASSPDWARSYEQYF. The CDR3 DNA is TGTGCCAGCAGTCCGGACTGGGCCAGGTCCTACGAGCAGTACTTC.

In this sample, this clone turned up once. This chain joins TRBV6-1 and TRBJ2-7; tentatively, D is TRBD2 (5 bases). The CDR3 contains 15 residues. CDR1 MNHNS and CDR2 SASEGT come from the germline V gene. Between the trimmed V and J ends, which lost 1 base and 2 bases, there was a span of 12 bases. DNA for the CDR3: TGTGCCAGCAGTGAAGAGGCGGGTCTTACCTACGAGCAGTACTTC. Protein sequence: CASSEEAGLTYEQYF.

This rearrangement joins TRBV2 to TRBJ2-7; 10 bases are a match to TRBD1. Losses at the gene ends were 8 bases for V and 4 bases for J; bases not matched to a gene: 8. The germline V gene has CDR1 SNHLY and CDR2 FYNNEI. This CDR3 is built from 14 residues. The CDR3 spells CASSGQGVGYEQYF. DNA of the CDR3: TGTGCCAGCTCAGGACAGGGGGTTGGTTACGAGCAGTACTTC.

The chain carries TRBV7-3 and TRBJ2-3, with 8 bases aligning to TRBD1. The V and J ends lost 5 bases and 6 bases, in that order; junction bases with no gene match: 4. The CDR3 runs 13 residues. Germline V lookup: CDR1 SGHTA, CDR2 FQGTGA. CDR3 sequence reads: CASSLDRDDTQYF. In DNA form, the CDR3 reads TGTGCCAGCAGCCTGGACAGGGACGATACGCAGTATTTT. Based on the CDR3 plus reference TRBV7-3 and TRBJ2-3, the full variable domain is GAGVSQTPSNKVTEKGKYVELRCDPISGHTALYWYRQSLGQGPEFLIYFQGTGAADDSGLPNDRFFAVRPEGSVSTLKIQRTERGDSAVYLCASSLDRDDTQYFGPGTRLTVL.

V gene TRBV6-6 combines with J gene TRBJ1-5; the D is unclear. Deletions cut 8 bases from V and 4 bases from J, with 21 bases between. The CDR3 is 16 amino acids. CDR1 is MNHNY, CDR2 SVGAGI, per germline (reference sequence). The CDR3 bases are TGTGCCAGCCGGGAGAGGCTCCACTTGGGGAATCAGCCCCAGCATTTT. This sequence encodes CASRERLHLGNQPQHF.

Concerning this clone: The identical CDR3 is also encoded by other nucleotide sequences in the sample. This chain connects TRBV11-2 to TRBJ2-1; maybe TRBD2 (5 bases). Germline lookup yields CDR1 SGHAT and CDR2 FQNNGV. The CDR3 covers 14 residues. The germline V and J ends were trimmed by 5 bases and 0 bases, with 8 bases remaining between them. In DNA form, the CDR3 reads TGTGCCAGCAGCCTCGCGGGCTCCTACAATGAGCAGTTCTTC. This translates into CASSLAGSYNEQFF.

The chain links TRBV6-6 to TRBJ2-7; 9 bases are shared with TRBD1. V was pared by 6 bases and J by 3 bases, with 30 bases of the junction left unmatched. This CDR3 contains 22 residues. Per the germline V gene, CDR1 is MNHNY and CDR2 is SVGAGI (reference sequence). The CDR3 loop is CASSLRLLSPGQGARHNYEQYF. In DNA, the CDR3 is TGTGCCAGCAGCTTACGCCTTCTTTCTCCGGGACAGGGAGCCCGCCACAACTACGAGCAGTACTTC.

The chain links TRBV6-5 to TRBJ1-2, with 8 positions matching TRBD1. The CDR3 has 14 residues. V dropped 6 bases and J dropped 11; count of bases not matched to a gene: 14. Germline CDR1 is MNHEY and CDR2 is SVGAGI. CDR3 bases: TGTGCCAGCAGCCAGAGCAGGACAGGGAATTTTTACACCTTC. This codes for CASSQSRTGNFYTF.

This chain connects TRBV27 to TRBJ2-7; 7 positions agree with TRBD1. CDR1 is MNHEY and CDR2 is SMNVEV in the germline V gene (reference sequence). The CDR3 has 14 residues. V shed 2 bases, J shed 5 bases, and the junction held 6 bases outside the gene matches. The CDR3 here is CASSLRDSSDEQYF. In DNA form, the CDR3 reads TGTGCCAGCAGTTTAAGGGACAGTTCCGACGAGCAGTACTTC.

The rearrangement links TRBV18 to TRBJ2-1; 8 nucleotides align to TRBD2. V was clipped by 1 base and J by 6 bases; unmatched bases: 8. Per germline, CDR1 KGHSH and CDR2 LQKENI. The CDR3 totals 16 residues. As DNA, the CDR3 is TGTGCCAGCTCACCACAAAGCGGGAGTCTCGTCAATGAGCAGTTCTTC. This encodes CASSPQSGSLVNEQFF.